This T cell receptor beta chain was identified during a study of CD8+ T cells in alopecia areata. Study-level results: In scalp samples, resident alphabeta T cells of normal skin are also sequenced. Relative to normal scalp, lesional scalp, especially alopecia totalis/universalis, showed higher clonality.

This CDR3 comprises 13 residues. V was shortened by 2 bases and J by 3 bases, with 9 bases between the two germline ends. Germline CDR1 is SGHRS and CDR2 is YFSETQ. Sequencing templates came from extracted RNA that was reverse transcribed into cDNA. The data were produced by immunoSEQ multiplex PCR, yet TCRdb's version contains in-frame clones alone and is incomplete. The table records approximately 130,000 clones, 45% to 50% of them present only once. Alopecia areata patients had lesional scalp punch biopsies and peripheral blood taken from them. As for this clone: Its antigen is not known.

The sample was NKG2D-low CD8+ T cells sorted from blood. The clonotype was recovered from a human donor with alopecia areata. The gene calls are TRBV5-1 and TRBJ2-7; no firm D call. This chain's CDR3 is CASSFQEDYEQYF. The DNA for the CDR3 is TGCGCCAGCAGCTTCCAGGAAGACTACGAGCAGTACTTC.